This T cell receptor beta chain was observed in a study of control samples from healthy donors and cancer patients. Sequenced by immunoSEQ multiplex PCR; TCRdb stores in-frame clones only, minus some. The data show approximately 100,000 clones, 90% seen once. The CDR3 runs 14 residues. The J segment lost 8 bases and the V segment lost 4 bases, leaving 5 bases of the junction unmatched. Germline-derived CDR1 and CDR2 are SGHVS and FQNEAQ. The clonotype originates from a human donor in good health. The donor label of this sample is uncertain. The gene calls are TRBV7-8 and TRBJ1-4, with 9 bases identical to TRBD1. Sample: blood. This CDR3 reads CASSSQGAGEKLFF. CDR3 bases: TGTGCCAGCAGCTCACAGGGGGCGGGGGAAAAACTGTTTTTT.